A selection of T cell receptor beta chains follows, all from one sample in a study of Graves' ophthalmopathy and Graves' hyperthyroidism. TCRdb re-called the multiplex PCR reads with MiXCR, one entry per CDR3 protein. Of 350,000 to 450,000 distinct CDR3 sequences detected, around 19% appear once; the ten largest clones hold 1.5% to 2%. The source material was peripheral blood. The receptors here all came from a woman between 18 and 30 years old with Graves' ophthalmopathy. Each CDR3 is given with its conserved first and last residue. The D gene is left open where the match is weak. The listing skips clone size in some rows; elsewhere it reads once, few, many or a size class.

CDR3 length	D gene	V gene	clone size	J gene	CDR3 DNA	CDR3 protein
14	TRBD1	TRBV30	few	TRBJ2-5	TGTGCCTGGAGTAGGACAGGGAATCAAGAGACCCAGTACTTC	CAWSRTGNQETQYF
15	-	TRBV20-1	many	TRBJ2-2	TGCAGTGCTAGACCCGGACAGCTGAACACCGGGGAGCTGTTTTTT	CSARPGQLNTGELFF
15	TRBD1	TRBV12-3/TRBV12-4	once	TRBJ2-5	TGTGCCAGCAGTTACTCGAGGGGGCGGATAGAGACCCAGTACTTC	CASSYSRGRIETQYF
11	-	TRBV19	many	TRBJ1-2	TGTGCCAGTAACGAGGGTTATGGCTACACCTTC	CASNEGYGYTF
14	-	TRBV7-8	-	TRBJ2-7	TGTGCCAGCAGTGCCACCCGGCCGCGGGAAGAGCAGTACTTC	CASSATRPREEQYF
15	-	TRBV6-2/TRBV6-3	many	TRBJ1-2	TGTGCCAGCAGTTCCTGGGATTTCGGTGGCTATGGCTACACCTTC	CASSSWDFGGYGYTF
10	-	TRBV6-1	many	TRBJ1-2	TGTGCCAGCAGCTTATCGGGCTACACCTTC	CASSLSGYTF
11	-	TRBV20-1	many	TRBJ2-5	TGCAGTGCGCTGGCCCAAGAGACCCAGTACTTC	CSALAQETQYF
13	TRBD1	TRBV25-1	once	TRBJ2-7	TGTGCCAGCAGTCCTCGGGACAGGAACGAGCAGTACTTC	CASSPRDRNEQYF
17	TRBD1	TRBV20-1	many	TRBJ1-5	TGCAGTGCTCTTTGGGACAGGGGCCTCGCCAGCAATCAGCCCCAGCATTTT	CSALWDRGLASNQPQHF
17	TRBD2	TRBV19	many	TRBJ2-6	TGTGCCAGCACGCGGGAGGGGGGACCGAGTGGGGCCAACGTCCTGACTTTC	CASTREGGPSGANVLTF
12	TRBD2	TRBV30	many	TRBJ2-7	TGTGCCTGGGATGCGGGGGACTACGAGCAGTACTTC	CAWDAGDYEQYF
16	-	TRBV6-1	many	TRBJ2-7	TGTGCCAGCATGCCCGGGACCCTAGGCCGCTCCTACGAGCAGTACTTC	CASMPGTLGRSYEQYF
14	-	TRBV9	-	TRBJ2-7	TGTGCCAGCAGCGTAGATGTACTAGCTTACGAGCAGTACTTC	CASSVDVLAYEQYF
13	-	TRBV28	few	TRBJ2-7	TGTGCCAGCAGTCCAGGAATTTCCTACGAGCAGTACTTC	CASSPGISYEQYF
14	TRBD1	TRBV27	many	TRBJ2-7	TGTGCCAGCAGTTTAGGCAGGGGGCTCTACGAGCAGTACTTC	CASSLGRGLYEQYF
11	TRBD1	TRBV6-2/TRBV6-3	many	TRBJ1-5	TGTGCCAGCGGGGACAGGGCGACCCAGCATTTT	CASGDRATQHF
16	-	TRBV6-2/TRBV6-3	many	TRBJ2-5	TGTGCCAGCAGTTACTCGGGACTCGGCGGCCAAGAGACCCAGTACTTC	CASSYSGLGGQETQYF
15	-	TRBV12-3/TRBV12-4	many	TRBJ2-5	TGTGCCAGCAGCCGGACCCCAGACATCCAAGAGACCCAGTACTTC	CASSRTPDIQETQYF
16	TRBD1	TRBV11-3	many	TRBJ1-2	TGTGCCAGCAGCCGGGACAGGGTGGGGGTTTTGGCTGGCTACACCTTC	CASSRDRVGVLAGYTF
15	-	TRBV6-2/TRBV6-3	many	TRBJ2-7	TGTGCCAGCAGTTACCGGGTAGACGGACCCTACGAGCAGTACTTC	CASSYRVDGPYEQYF
17	TRBD2	TRBV28	many	TRBJ2-7	TGTGCCAGCAGTTGGGGAGCTAGCGGGGGGGTAACCTACGAGCAGTACTTC	CASSWGASGGVTYEQYF
12	-	TRBV5-1	many	TRBJ1-1	TGCGCCAGCACAGAGGGGCGTCTTGAAGCTTTCTTT	CASTEGRLEAFF
14	TRBD2	TRBV19	many	TRBJ2-7	TGTGCCAGTAGGGGGACTAGCGAGTCCTACGAGCAGTACTTC	CASRGTSESYEQYF
16	TRBD1	TRBV18	many	TRBJ2-7	TGTGCCAGCTCACTCGCCCCGGACAGGGCCTTATACGAGCAGTACTTC	CASSLAPDRALYEQYF
12	-	TRBV15	-	TRBJ1-5	TGTGCCACCAGCAGAGATAATCAGCCCCAGCATTTT	CATSRDNQPQHF
11	-	TRBV6-1	many	TRBJ2-5	TGTGCCAGCAGAGTCGAAGAGACCCAGTACTTC	CASRVEETQYF
15	-	TRBV2	many	TRBJ1-5	TGTGCCAGCAGTGGTTTGCAGGGTGGGGTTCAGCCCCAGCATTTT	CASSGLQGGVQPQHF
15	-	TRBV9	-	TRBJ1-1	TGTGCCAGCAGCGTAGGTTCAGGGACGGGCACTGAAGCTTTCTTT	CASSVGSGTGTEAFF
14	TRBD1	TRBV9	many	TRBJ1-1	TGTGCCAGCAGCGGCCGGGACAGTAAAGCTGAAGCTTTCTTT	CASSGRDSKAEAFF
14	-	TRBV4-1	many	TRBJ1-2	TGCGCCAGCAGCCAAGCCCAGGACCTATATGGCTACACCTTC	CASSQAQDLYGYTF
12	-	TRBV11-3	many	TRBJ1-3	TGTGCCATCAGCCACTCTGGAAACACCATATATTTT	CAISHSGNTIYF
15	TRBD2	TRBV12-3/TRBV12-4	many	TRBJ2-5	TGTGCCAGCGGGAGGGGACTAGGGGGCCAAGAGACCCAGTACTTC	CASGRGLGGQETQYF
13	TRBD1	TRBV27	many	TRBJ1-5	TGTGCCAGCAGCAACAGGGGGCATCAGCCCCAGCATTTT	CASSNRGHQPQHF
18	TRBD1	TRBV7-8	-	TRBJ2-4	TGTGCCAGCAGCTTAGCCGGGACAGGGGGGGTTGCCAAAAACATTCAGTACTTC	CASSLAGTGGVAKNIQYF
15	TRBD1	TRBV19	many	TRBJ1-1	TGTGCCAGTAACGCCGGGACAGGGAAGAACACTGAAGCTTTCTTT	CASNAGTGKNTEAFF
15	TRBD1	TRBV20-1	-	TRBJ1-2	TGCAGTGCTAGCCTTGACGGACAGGGGAAGAGTGGCTACACCTTC	CSASLDGQGKSGYTF
14	TRBD1	TRBV7-2	-	TRBJ2-7	TGTGCCAGCAGCTTCGGACAGGGCCTCTACGAGCAGTACTTC	CASSFGQGLYEQYF
15	-	TRBV12-3/TRBV12-4	many	TRBJ1-5	TGTGCCAGCAGTTACTGGGGAAATAGCAATCAGCCCCAGCATTTT	CASSYWGNSNQPQHF
15	-	TRBV9	-	TRBJ2-7	TGTGCCAGCAGCGTAGTGCCGGACAGTTCCTACGAGCAGTACTTC	CASSVVPDSSYEQYF
14	-	TRBV20-1	many	TRBJ2-3	TGCAGTGCTAGTGGAACGATCGACACAGATACGCAGTATTTT	CSASGTIDTDTQYF
14	-	TRBV6-5	many	TRBJ1-6	TGTGCCAGCAGCGGGCAGGGCTCGGATTCACCCCTCCACTTT	CASSGQGSDSPLHF
13	-	TRBV6-5	many	TRBJ2-5	TGTGCCAGCAGGTGGGGGACTCAAGAGACCCAGTACTTC	CASRWGTQETQYF
12	-	TRBV30	-	TRBJ1-1	TGTGCCTGGACAGGGGCGAGGACTGAAGCTTTCTTT	CAWTGARTEAFF
15	TRBD2	TRBV7-8	-	TRBJ2-2	TGTGCCAGCAGGGCTAGCGGGAGTTTATCCGGGGAGCTGTTTTTT	CASRASGSLSGELFF
15	TRBD1	TRBV30	many	TRBJ1-3	TGTGCCTGGACGGGACAGCAATCCTCTGGAAACACCATATATTTT	CAWTGQQSSGNTIYF
16	TRBD2	TRBV30	many	TRBJ2-7	TGTGCCTGGAAGCTCAGGACTAGCGGGACAACCTACGAGCAGTACTTC	CAWKLRTSGTTYEQYF
14	-	TRBV6-2/TRBV6-3	-	TRBJ1-3	TGTGCCAGCAGTCCCCCGAGACGTGGAAACACCATATATTTT	CASSPPRRGNTIYF
12	-	TRBV29-1	many	TRBJ1-1	TGCAGCGTTTGGGGACGAAGGACTGAAGCTTTCTTT	CSVWGRRTEAFF
13	TRBD1	TRBV6-1	few	TRBJ2-7	TGTGCCAGCAGCGTGCACAGGGGCTACGAGCAGTACTTC	CASSVHRGYEQYF
12	TRBD2	TRBV20-1	many	TRBJ2-7	TGCAGTGCTACTCTAGCGGGAGGCGAGCAGTACTTC	CSATLAGGEQYF
17	TRBD2	TRBV28	-	TRBJ2-5	TGTGCCAGCAGTCCGGGACTAGCGGGAGTAAACCAAGAGACCCAGTGCTTC	CASSPGLAGVNQETQCF
16	-	TRBV5-6	many	TRBJ1-5	TGTGCCAGCAGCTTGGCTTTGGGTGCGGGCAATCAGCCCCAGCATTTT	CASSLALGAGNQPQHF
15	-	TRBV30	many	TRBJ2-6	TGTGCCTGGAGTGTAGGGGTTTCTGGGGCCAACGTCCTGACTTTC	CAWSVGVSGANVLTF
14	-	TRBV7-2	once	TRBJ1-2	TGTGCCAGCAGCTTAGAAGTTGGGGGACATGGCTACACCTTC	CASSLEVGGHGYTF